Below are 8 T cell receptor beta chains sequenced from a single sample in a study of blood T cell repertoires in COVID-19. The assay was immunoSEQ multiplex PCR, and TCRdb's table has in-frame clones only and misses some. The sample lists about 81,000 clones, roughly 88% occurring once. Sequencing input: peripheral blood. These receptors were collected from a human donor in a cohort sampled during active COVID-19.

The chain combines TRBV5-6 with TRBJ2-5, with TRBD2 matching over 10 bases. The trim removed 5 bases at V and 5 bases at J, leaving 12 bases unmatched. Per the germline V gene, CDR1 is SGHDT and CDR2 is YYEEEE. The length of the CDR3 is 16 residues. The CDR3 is CASRPTPSGSGETQYF. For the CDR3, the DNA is TGTGCCAGCAGACCAACGCCTAGCGGGAGTGGGGAGACCCAGTACTTC.

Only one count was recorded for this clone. This CDR3 reads CASSGALTGTSEQYF. CDR3 DNA sequence: TGTGCCAGCAGCGGAGCCCTTACCGGGACAAGCGAGCAGTACTTC. The rearrangement uses TRBV7-2 and TRBJ2-7; D is possibly TRBD1 (6 bases). The CDR3 covers 15 residues. Germline V CDR1 and CDR2: SGHTA, FQGNSA. V lost 5 bases to trimming and J lost 6 bases, with 20 bases between them.

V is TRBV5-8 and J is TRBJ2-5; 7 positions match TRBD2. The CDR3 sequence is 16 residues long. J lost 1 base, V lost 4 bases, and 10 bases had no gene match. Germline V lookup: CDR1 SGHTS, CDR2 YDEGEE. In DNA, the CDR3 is TGTGCCAGCAGCCCTGGTACGCGGGGGAGCCAAGAGACCCAGTACTTC. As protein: CASSPGTRGSQETQYF.

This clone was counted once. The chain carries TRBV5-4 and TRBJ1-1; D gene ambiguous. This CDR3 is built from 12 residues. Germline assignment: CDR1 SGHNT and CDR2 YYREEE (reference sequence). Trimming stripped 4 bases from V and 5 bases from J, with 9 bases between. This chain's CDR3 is CASSPGGTEAFF. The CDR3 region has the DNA TGTGCCAGCAGCCCGGGTGGAACTGAAGCTTTCTTT.

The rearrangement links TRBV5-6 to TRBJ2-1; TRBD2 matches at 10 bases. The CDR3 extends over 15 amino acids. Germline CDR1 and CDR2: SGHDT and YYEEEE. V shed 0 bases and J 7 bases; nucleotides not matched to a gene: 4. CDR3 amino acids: CASSLATSGINEQFF. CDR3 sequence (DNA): TGTGCCAGCAGCTTGGCTACTAGCGGGATAAATGAGCAGTTCTTC.

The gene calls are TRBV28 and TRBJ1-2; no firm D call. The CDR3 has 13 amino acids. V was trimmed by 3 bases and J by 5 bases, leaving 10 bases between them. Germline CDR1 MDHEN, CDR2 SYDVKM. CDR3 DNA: TGTGCCAGCAGTTTGGCCATCCTTTATGGCTACACCTTC. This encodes CASSLAILYGYTF.

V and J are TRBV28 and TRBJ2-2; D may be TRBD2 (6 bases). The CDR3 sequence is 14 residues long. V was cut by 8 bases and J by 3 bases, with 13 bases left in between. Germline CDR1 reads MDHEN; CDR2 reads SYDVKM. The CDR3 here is CASRELWDTGELFF. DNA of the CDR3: TGTGCCAGCCGGGAGCTCTGGGACACCGGGGAGCTGTTTTTT.

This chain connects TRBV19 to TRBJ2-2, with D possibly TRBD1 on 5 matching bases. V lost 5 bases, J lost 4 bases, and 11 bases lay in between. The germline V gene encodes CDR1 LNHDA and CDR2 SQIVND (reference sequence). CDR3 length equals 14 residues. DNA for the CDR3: TGTGCCAGTAGTGGGAACAGGCCCACCGGGGAGCTGTTTTTT. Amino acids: CASSGNRPTGELFF.